What follows are 3 T cell receptor beta chains derived from one specimen sequenced in a study of T cells in Graves' hyperthyroidism and ophthalmopathy. Authors of the study amplified TCR beta CDR3 regions from RNA transcripts. TCR CDR3 underwent first-round RT-PCR with the HTBI primer set. TCRdb analysed the multiplex PCR reads with MiXCR anew, one entry per CDR3 protein. The sample yields 530,000 or so distinct CDR3 sequences, around 22% seen once. Source material: blood. These receptor sequences come from a woman in her 30s with Graves' ophthalmopathy.

This chain's CDR3 is CASSLIKNTGELFF. The DNA for the CDR3 is TGCGCCAGCAGCTTGATCAAGAACACCGGGGAGCTGTTTTTT. The chain employs TRBV5-1 and TRBJ2-2; no reliable D call. This CDR3 spans 14 amino acids. CDR1 is SGHRS, CDR2 YFSETQ, per germline. V gave up 1 base and J gave up 1 base, with 5 bases separating them.

This chain connects TRBV19 to TRBJ1-1, with D tentatively TRBD1 (6 bases). The CDR3 length is 14 residues. Per germline, CDR1 LNHDA and CDR2 SQIVND (reference sequence). Trimming left V 8 bases short and J 1 base short, with 14 bases between. The CDR3 DNA is TGTGCCAGTCGTCCGGGGGGGCCGAACACTGAAGCTTTCTTT. Amino acids: CASRPGGPNTEAFF.

The V call is TRBV7-2, the J call TRBJ1-6; 8 bases are shared with TRBD1. The V gene's germline CDR1 is SGHTA and CDR2 FQGNSA. V dropped 5 bases and J dropped 8; count of bases not matched to a gene: 8. This CDR3 spans 15 amino acids. The CDR3 bases are TGTGCCAGCAGCCTCCGGACAGGGAGAGATTCACCCCTCCACTTT. This encodes CASSLRTGRDSPLHF.